This paragraph reports one TCR beta chain. What this receptor recognizes is not known. Base qualities are missing; no much larger clone stands one base away. In the germline V gene (reference sequence), CDR1 corresponds to SEHNR and CDR2 to FQNEAQ. The CDR3 sequence holds 14 residues, the cysteine and phenylalanine included. Only the CDR3 DNA stays, 42 bases, in frame from base 1. Cut back by 5 bases and 2 bases, the V and J ends lie 13 bases apart. The record originates from a study of blood T cell repertoires in COVID-19 (dated by TCRdb to 2018 to 2020). At the level of the whole study: Collaborator samples came from the United States, Italy and Spain and covered acute and convalescent phases of COVID-19. The prospective study material was composed of cDNA or gDNA derived from T cells, B-cell-depleted T cells, or PBMCs. The samples were drawn from the first 160 participants of the ongoing ImmuneRACE study and from about 1,200 subjects provided by 6 global collaborators. Subjects who had been exposed to COVID-19, were actively infected with it, or had recovered from it provided the deeply sampled blood TCRbeta repertoires that made up the dataset. Where HLA class I and class II types were available, the types were taken from metadata supplied by the sample provider, not from assay-based typing. Nearly every sample came with metadata listing a de-identified subject ID, COVID-19 status, age in years and sex. A freely available public database, intended as a resource for researchers studying the immune response to SARS-CoV-2, is where the repertoires were released.

The immunoSEQ Assay, a bias-controlled multiplex PCR, was used to amplify TCRbeta CDR3 regions from genomic DNA. Concerning the study's data processing: Nucleated cell counts per sample were estimated from amplification of reference gene primers within the assay. Sequence reads were collapsed and filtered to measure the absolute abundance of every unique TCRbeta CDR3 rearrangement. Productive Simpson clonality was computed per sample as the square root of Simpson's diversity index over productive rearrangements. TCRdb re-hosts the immuneACCESS table, in-frame sequences only. Its copies lack some clones; in the studies checked, an unresolved V gene accounts for under half of them, and the cause for the rest is not known. Clone size and the V and J calls come from that table; the DNA yielded D and trimming. The sample data list 150,000 to 200,000 clones, and about 90% of these were observed just once. About 6.5% of the sample lies in the top ten.

In the prospective study, participants were roughly 18 to 90 years old, resided in 24 geographic areas of the United States, and were enrolled through a virtual design. In the prospective study, cohorts were assigned on the basis of participant-reported clinical history obtained from a screening survey and a study questionnaire. Recovered participants in ImmuneRACE Cohort 3 were defined by two consecutive negative NP/OP PCR tests, clearance by a healthcare professional, or resolution of symptoms. In the prospective study, mobile phlebotomists collected whole blood, serum and a nasopharyngeal or oropharyngeal swab from each participant. Participants in the prospective study had the option to provide additional blood draws and questionnaires over a roughly two-month period. Prospective study blood samples were shipped either frozen or at room temperature before DNA extraction. Beyond this particular receptor, the publication reports: How much clinical and demographic metadata was included differed by source and by participant, and the metadata was provided uncurated.

This receptor was identified in a woman aged 45-65 years who had recovered from COVID-19. The source material was PBMCs or T cells enriched from blood (not recorded which). The sequence is built from TRBV7-9 and TRBJ2-7; TRBD2 could be the D gene, as 5 bases match. The DNA is TGTGCCAGCAGCCACCCCGCGGGTCCCTACGAGCAGTACTTC. This yields the protein CASSHPAGPYEQYF.